The TCR beta chain described here comes from a study of graft-versus-host responses after intestinal transplantation. Overall study context: Once they had received anti-thymocyte globulin induction, all recipients took tacrolimus and steroids for about three years. Study results and limitations: Recipient marrow contained GvH clones, some of which appeared first in ileum or blood. Across patients carrying graft-donor T cell macrochimerism, allografts held high graft-versus-host to host-versus-graft clonal ratios.

In the case of this clone: Its antigen is still unknown.

This CDR3 region has 13 residues. The V gene end was trimmed by 9 bases and the J gene end by 8 bases; junction bases not matched to a gene: 8. CDR1 and CDR2 from the germline V gene are SNHLY and FYNNEI. Here immunoSEQ multiplex PCR was the method, and the copy in TCRdb shows in-frame clones only, minus some. The sample has tens of thousands of clones; 80% to 90% are singletons. The specimen was unstimulated CD8+ T cells sorted from spleen or lymph node cells, collected before intestinal transplant. V and J are TRBV2 and TRBJ2-1, with TRBD2 matching 9 bases. This receptor was identified in a human donor who received an intestinal transplant. The CDR3 nucleotides are TGTGCCAGGACCGGGACTAGCTTGGATGAGCAGTTCTTC. It translates to CARTGTSLDEQFF.